This T cell receptor (beta chain) was recorded in a study of identical twins. The sample holds many counts of this clonotype. TCRdb reprocessed the 5' RACE reads with MiXCR, giving one entry per CDR3 protein. The sample has around 960,000 distinct CDR3 sequences, about 12% seen once. This CDR3 is built from 16 residues. Trimming left V 4 bases short and J 3 bases short, with 18 bases between. The same sample was also used in a study of yellow fever vaccine responses in identical twins.

The receptor's source is a woman aged 18-30 years in good health. The chain has TRBV12-3 or TRBV12-4 and TRBJ1-2; D might be TRBD1 (6 bases). The sample taken for sequencing was PBMCs. The chain's CDR3 is CASSSLASGGDYGYTF. The CDR3 nucleotides read TGTGCCAGCAGTTCCTTAGCCTCCGGGGGCGACTATGGCTACACCTTC.